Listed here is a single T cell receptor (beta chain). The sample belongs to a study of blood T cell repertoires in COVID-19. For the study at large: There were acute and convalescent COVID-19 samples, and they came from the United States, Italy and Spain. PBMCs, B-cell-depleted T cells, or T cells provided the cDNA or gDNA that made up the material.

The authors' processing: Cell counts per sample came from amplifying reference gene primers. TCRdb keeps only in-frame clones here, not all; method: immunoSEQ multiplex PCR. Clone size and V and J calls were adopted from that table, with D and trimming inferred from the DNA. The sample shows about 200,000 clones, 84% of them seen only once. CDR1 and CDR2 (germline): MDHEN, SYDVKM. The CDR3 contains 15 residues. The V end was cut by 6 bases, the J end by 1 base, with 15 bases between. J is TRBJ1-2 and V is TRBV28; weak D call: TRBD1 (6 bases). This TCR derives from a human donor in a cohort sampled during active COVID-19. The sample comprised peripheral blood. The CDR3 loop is CASRNHQGFNYGYTF. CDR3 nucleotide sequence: TGTGCCAGCAGGAACCACCAGGGGTTTAACTATGGCTACACCTTC.